This is a list of T cell receptor beta chains from one sample in a study of blood T cell repertoires in COVID-19. Produced via immunoSEQ multiplex PCR; TCRdb's table is partial and in-frame only. The table has 450,000 to 500,000 clones, 80% to 90% seen once. The sample was peripheral blood. The origin of the receptors is a human donor in a cohort sampled during active COVID-19. Each CDR3 is given with its conserved first and last residue. D genes are given only for firm matches. The size of a clone is reported for some rows only, either as once, few or many, or as a class for expanded clones.

d_call: NA; j_call: TRBJ2-2; v_call: TRBV4-2; clone_size: many; cdr3_aa: CASSPPHSTGELFF; cdr3_nt: TGTGCCAGCAGCCCCCCACATTCAACCGGGGAGCTGTTTTTT
d_call: NA; j_call: TRBJ1-5; v_call: TRBV6-5; clone_size: once; cdr3_aa: CASRRGMQGHQPQHF; cdr3_nt: TGTGCCAGCAGAAGGGGGATGCAGGGCCATCAGCCCCAGCATTTT
d_call: TRBD2; j_call: TRBJ2-3; v_call: TRBV11-1; clone_size: NA; cdr3_aa: CASSLRTSGRTDTQYF; cdr3_nt: TGTGCCAGCAGCCTCCGGACTAGCGGGAGAACAGATACGCAGTATTTT
d_call: NA; j_call: TRBJ2-3; v_call: TRBV7-9; clone_size: NA; cdr3_aa: CASSPLSSTDTQYF; cdr3_nt: TGTGCCAGCAGCCCACTAAGCTCCACAGATACGCAGTATTTT
d_call: TRBD1; j_call: TRBJ1-2; v_call: TRBV29-1; clone_size: NA; cdr3_aa: CSGGGGQGADGYTF; cdr3_nt: TGCAGCGGCGGAGGGGGACAGGGGGCCGATGGCTACACCTTC
d_call: NA; j_call: TRBJ2-3; v_call: TRBV10-3; clone_size: NA; cdr3_aa: CAISDKATASTDTQYF; cdr3_nt: TGTGCCATCAGTGATAAAGCCACAGCTAGCACAGATACGCAGTATTTT
d_call: TRBD1; j_call: TRBJ2-1; v_call: TRBV18; clone_size: NA; cdr3_aa: CASSPSRQGWNEQFF; cdr3_nt: TGTGCCAGCTCACCATCGCGACAGGGGTGGAATGAGCAGTTCTTC
d_call: TRBD1; j_call: TRBJ2-7; v_call: TRBV27; clone_size: NA; cdr3_aa: CASSKSGQLHYEQYF; cdr3_nt: TGTGCCAGCAGTAAGTCGGGACAGCTACACTACGAGCAGTACTTC
d_call: TRBD2; j_call: TRBJ2-1; v_call: TRBV4-2; clone_size: NA; cdr3_aa: CASSQDQRTSGSRGNEQFF; cdr3_nt: TGTGCCAGCAGCCAAGACCAAAGGACTAGCGGGAGTCGGGGCAATGAGCAGTTCTTC
d_call: NA; j_call: TRBJ1-1; v_call: TRBV28; clone_size: few; cdr3_aa: CASRLFPGRTAANTEAFF; cdr3_nt: TGTGCCAGCAGATTATTTCCAGGACGGACTGCGGCGAACACTGAAGCTTTCTTT
d_call: TRBD1; j_call: TRBJ1-6; v_call: TRBV28; clone_size: NA; cdr3_aa: CASSSRTGGDSPLHF; cdr3_nt: TGTGCCAGCAGTTCACGGACAGGAGGGGATTCACCCCTCCACTTT
d_call: NA; j_call: TRBJ1-6; v_call: TRBV29-1; clone_size: NA; cdr3_aa: CSVAGQGNSPLHF; cdr3_nt: TGCAGCGTGGCTGGGCAGGGAAATTCACCCCTCCACTTT
d_call: TRBD1; j_call: TRBJ1-1; v_call: TRBV30; clone_size: NA; cdr3_aa: CAWDTGAITEAFF; cdr3_nt: TGTGCCTGGGATACAGGGGCGATCACTGAAGCTTTCTTT
d_call: NA; j_call: TRBJ2-7; v_call: TRBV7-9; clone_size: NA; cdr3_aa: CASSLVQSREQYF; cdr3_nt: TGTGCCAGCAGCTTAGTGCAGTCTAGGGAGCAGTACTTC
d_call: NA; j_call: TRBJ1-1; v_call: TRBV30; clone_size: NA; cdr3_aa: CAWKLRSARNTEAFF; cdr3_nt: TGTGCCTGGAAACTGAGGTCAGCAAGAAACACTGAAGCTTTCTTT
d_call: TRBD2; j_call: TRBJ2-1; v_call: TRBV6-2/TRBV6-3; clone_size: NA; cdr3_aa: CASSYPGLAGQGKFF; cdr3_nt: TGTGCCAGCAGTTACCCGGGACTAGCGGGACAAGGGAAGTTCTTC
d_call: TRBD2; j_call: TRBJ2-3; v_call: TRBV11-3; clone_size: NA; cdr3_aa: CASSRGTSGNQATDTQYF; cdr3_nt: TGTGCCAGCAGCCGCGGGACTAGCGGGAATCAGGCCACAGATACGCAGTATTTT
d_call: NA; j_call: TRBJ2-5; v_call: TRBV11-1; clone_size: NA; cdr3_aa: CASSYFGRQETQYF; cdr3_nt: TGTGCCAGCAGCTACTTCGGGAGACAAGAGACCCAGTACTTC
d_call: TRBD1; j_call: TRBJ2-3; v_call: TRBV5-4; clone_size: NA; cdr3_aa: CASSLGQGAPDTQYF; cdr3_nt: TGTGCCAGCAGTTTAGGACAGGGGGCACCAGATACGCAGTATTTT
d_call: TRBD2; j_call: TRBJ2-2; v_call: TRBV7-2; clone_size: NA; cdr3_aa: CASSYGAAGTGELFF; cdr3_nt: TGTGCCAGCAGCTACGGGGCAGCGGGAACCGGGGAGCTGTTTTTT
d_call: TRBD1; j_call: TRBJ2-1; v_call: TRBV9; clone_size: NA; cdr3_aa: CASSAFPGQEQFF; cdr3_nt: TGTGCCAGCAGCGCGTTTCCGGGACAGGAGCAGTTCTTC
d_call: TRBD1; j_call: TRBJ1-2; v_call: TRBV27; clone_size: NA; cdr3_aa: CASSSGTGHYGYTF; cdr3_nt: TGTGCCAGCAGTTCCGGGACAGGTCACTATGGCTACACCTTC
d_call: NA; j_call: TRBJ2-5; v_call: TRBV5-4; clone_size: NA; cdr3_aa: CASSLGAYQETQYF; cdr3_nt: TGTGCCAGCAGCTTGGGAGCGTACCAAGAGACCCAGTACTTC
d_call: NA; j_call: TRBJ1-1; v_call: TRBV19; clone_size: NA; cdr3_aa: CASSIQTGANTEAFF; cdr3_nt: TGTGCCAGTAGTATTCAGACAGGAGCGAACACTGAAGCTTTCTTT
d_call: NA; j_call: TRBJ1-4; v_call: TRBV5-1; clone_size: once; cdr3_aa: CASSVGPATNEKLFF; cdr3_nt: TGCGCCAGCAGCGTTGGGCCCGCGACTAATGAAAAACTGTTTTTT
d_call: TRBD2; j_call: TRBJ2-1; v_call: TRBV11-2; clone_size: NA; cdr3_aa: CASSGGLAEYNEQFF; cdr3_nt: TGTGCCAGCAGCGGGGGACTAGCGGAATACAATGAGCAGTTCTTC
d_call: NA; j_call: TRBJ2-3; v_call: TRBV6-2/TRBV6-3; clone_size: NA; cdr3_aa: CASSYAGQNTDTQYF; cdr3_nt: TGTGCCAGCAGTTACGCTGGACAGAACACAGATACGCAGTATTTT
d_call: NA; j_call: TRBJ2-5; v_call: TRBV7-3; clone_size: few; cdr3_aa: CASSSRGETQYF; cdr3_nt: TGTGCCAGCAGCTCCCGGGGGGAGACCCAGTACTTC
d_call: NA; j_call: TRBJ1-3; v_call: TRBV18; clone_size: NA; cdr3_aa: CASSPATSVSGNTIYF; cdr3_nt: TGTGCCAGCTCACCAGCGACTAGTGTCTCTGGAAACACCATATATTTT
d_call: TRBD1; j_call: TRBJ2-1; v_call: TRBV7-3; clone_size: NA; cdr3_aa: CASSLLGTGGINEQFF; cdr3_nt: TGTGCCAGCAGCTTACTCGGGACAGGGGGCATCAATGAGCAGTTCTTC
d_call: TRBD2; j_call: TRBJ2-1; v_call: TRBV3-1/TRBV3-2; clone_size: NA; cdr3_aa: CASRRESDEQFF; cdr3_nt: TGTGCCAGCAGGCGGGAGAGCGATGAGCAGTTCTTC